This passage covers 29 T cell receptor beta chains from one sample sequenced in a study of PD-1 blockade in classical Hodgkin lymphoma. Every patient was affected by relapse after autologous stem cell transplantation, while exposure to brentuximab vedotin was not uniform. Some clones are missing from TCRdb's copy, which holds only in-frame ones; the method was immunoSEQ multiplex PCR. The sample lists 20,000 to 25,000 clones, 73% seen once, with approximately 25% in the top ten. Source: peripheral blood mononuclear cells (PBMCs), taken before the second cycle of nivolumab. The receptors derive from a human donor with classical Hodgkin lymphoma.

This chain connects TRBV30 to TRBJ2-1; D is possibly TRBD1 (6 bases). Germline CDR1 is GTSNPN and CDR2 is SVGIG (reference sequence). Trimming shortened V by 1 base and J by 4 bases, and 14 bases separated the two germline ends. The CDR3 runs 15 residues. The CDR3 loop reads CAWSGRDTVYNEQFF. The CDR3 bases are TGTGCCTGGAGTGGCCGGGACACAGTTTACAATGAGCAGTTCTTC.

Written as DNA, the CDR3 is TGCGCCAGCAGTGACGGACTAGCGGGGGGCTCCTACAATGAGCAGTTCTTC. Its translation is CASSDGLAGGSYNEQFF. The chain combines TRBV10-1 with TRBJ2-1; 14 nucleotides match TRBD2. Looked up from germline, CDR1 is WNHNN and CDR2 is SYGVQD (reference sequence). J was trimmed by 0 bases and V by 3 bases; bases with no gene match: 1. The CDR3 has 17 residues.

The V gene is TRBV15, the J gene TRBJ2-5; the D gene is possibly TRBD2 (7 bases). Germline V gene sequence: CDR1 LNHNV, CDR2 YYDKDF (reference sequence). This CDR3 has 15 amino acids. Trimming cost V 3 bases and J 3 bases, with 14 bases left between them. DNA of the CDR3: TGTGCCACCAGCAGGGGGGGGGCGGGAGAAGAGACCCAGTACTTC. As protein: CATSRGGAGEETQYF.

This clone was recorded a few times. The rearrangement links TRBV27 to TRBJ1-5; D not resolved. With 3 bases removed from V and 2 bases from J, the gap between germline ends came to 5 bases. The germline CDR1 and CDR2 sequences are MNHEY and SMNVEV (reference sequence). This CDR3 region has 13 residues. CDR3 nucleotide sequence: TGTGCCAGCAGTTTGACGGGCAATCAGCCCCAGCATTTT. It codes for CASSLTGNQPQHF.

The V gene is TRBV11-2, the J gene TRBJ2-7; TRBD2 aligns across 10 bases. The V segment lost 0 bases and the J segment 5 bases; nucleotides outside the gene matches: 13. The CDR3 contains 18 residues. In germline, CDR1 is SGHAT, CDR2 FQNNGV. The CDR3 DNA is TGTGCCAGCAGCTTAGATCTGGAGAGTAGCGGGAGGATCAACGAGCAGTACTTC. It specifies CASSLDLESSGRINEQYF.

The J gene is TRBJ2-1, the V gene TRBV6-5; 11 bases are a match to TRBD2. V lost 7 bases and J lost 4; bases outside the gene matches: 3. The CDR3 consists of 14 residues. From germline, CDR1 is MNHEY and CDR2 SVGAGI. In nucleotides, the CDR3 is TGTGCCAGCAACGTAGCGGGAGGGTACAATGAGCAGTTCTTC. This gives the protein CASNVAGGYNEQFF.

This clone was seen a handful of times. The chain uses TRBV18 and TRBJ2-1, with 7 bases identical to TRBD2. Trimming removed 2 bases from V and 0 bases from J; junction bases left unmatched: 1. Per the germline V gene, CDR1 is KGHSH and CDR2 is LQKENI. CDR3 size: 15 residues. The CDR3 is CASSPLAGSYNEQFF. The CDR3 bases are TGTGCCAGCTCACCATTAGCGGGCTCCTACAATGAGCAGTTCTTC.

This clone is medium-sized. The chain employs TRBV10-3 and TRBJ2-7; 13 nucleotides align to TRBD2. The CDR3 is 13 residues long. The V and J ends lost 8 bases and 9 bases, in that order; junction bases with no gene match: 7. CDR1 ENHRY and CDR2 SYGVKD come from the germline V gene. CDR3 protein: CAIEGLAGKGQYF. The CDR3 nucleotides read TGTGCCATCGAGGGACTAGCGGGGAAGGGGCAGTACTTC.

CDR3 loop: CASRPGQGNQPQHF. The CDR3 DNA is TGTGCCAGCAGACCCGGACAGGGCAATCAGCCCCAGCATTTT. This rearrangement joins TRBV5-5 to TRBJ1-5; 7 nucleotides match TRBD1. CDR3 length: 14 amino acids. Germline CDR1 SGHKS, CDR2 YYEKEE (reference sequence). Losses at the gene ends were 5 bases for V and 2 bases for J; bases not matched to a gene: 4.

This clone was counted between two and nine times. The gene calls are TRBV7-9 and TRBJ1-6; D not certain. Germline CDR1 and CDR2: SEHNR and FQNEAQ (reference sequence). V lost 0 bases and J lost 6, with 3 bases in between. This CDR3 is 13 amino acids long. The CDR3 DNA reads TGTGCCAGCAGCTTAGCGGGTAATTCACCCCTCCACTTT. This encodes CASSLAGNSPLHF. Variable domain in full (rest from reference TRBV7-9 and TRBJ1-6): DTGVSQNPRHKITKRGQNVTFRCDPISEHNRLYWYRQTLGQGPEFLTYFQNEAQLEKSRLLSDRFSAERPKGSFSTLEIQRTEQGDSAMYLCASSLAGNSPLHFGNGTRLTVT.

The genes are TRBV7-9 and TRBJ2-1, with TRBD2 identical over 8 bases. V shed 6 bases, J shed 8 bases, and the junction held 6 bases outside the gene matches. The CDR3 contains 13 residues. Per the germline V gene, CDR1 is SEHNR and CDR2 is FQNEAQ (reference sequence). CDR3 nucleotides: TGTGCCAGCAGTTCGACTAGCGTAGATGAGCAGTTCTTC. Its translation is CASSSTSVDEQFF.

The CDR3 reads CASSPSSGRQYF. As DNA, the CDR3 is TGTGCCAGCAGCCCGTCTAGCGGGAGGCAGTATTTT. The genes are TRBV11-3 and TRBJ2-3, with 10 bases identical to TRBD2. V shed 5 bases and J 11 bases; nucleotides not matched to a gene: 4. There are 12 residues in the CDR3. CDR1 and CDR2 from the germline V gene are SGHNT and YENEEA.

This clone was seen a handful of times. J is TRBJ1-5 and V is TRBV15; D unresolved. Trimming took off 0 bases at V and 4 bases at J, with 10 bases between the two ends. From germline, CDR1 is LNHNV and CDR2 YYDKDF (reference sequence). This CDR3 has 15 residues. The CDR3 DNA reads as TGTGCCACCAGCAGAGAAGGGCAGCATAATCAGCCCCAGCATTTT. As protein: CATSREGQHNQPQHF. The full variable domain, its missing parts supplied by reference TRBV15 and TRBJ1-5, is DAMVIQNPRYQVTQFGKPVTLSCSQTLNHNVMYWYQQKSSQAPKLLFHYYDKDFNNEADTPDNFQSRRPNTSFCFLDIRSPGLGDTAMYLCATSREGQHNQPQHFGDGTRLSIL.

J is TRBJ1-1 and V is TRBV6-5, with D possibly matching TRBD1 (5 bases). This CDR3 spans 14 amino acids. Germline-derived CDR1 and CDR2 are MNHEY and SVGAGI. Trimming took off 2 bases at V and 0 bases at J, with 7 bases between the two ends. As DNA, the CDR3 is TGTGCCAGCAGTTACAGGGGCATGAACACTGAAGCTTTCTTT. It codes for CASSYRGMNTEAFF.

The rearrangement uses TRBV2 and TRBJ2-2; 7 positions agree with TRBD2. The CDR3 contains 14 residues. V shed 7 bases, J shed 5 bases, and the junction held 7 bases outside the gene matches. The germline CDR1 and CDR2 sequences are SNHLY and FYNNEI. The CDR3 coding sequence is TGTGCCAGCATTCCCGGGAGGACAACCGGGGAGCTGTTTTTT. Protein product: CASIPGRTTGELFF.

The CDR3 sequence: CASRQSDKDEQYF. As DNA, the CDR3 is TGTGCCAGCAGACAGAGTGATAAGGACGAGCAGTACTTC. The J gene is TRBJ2-7, the V gene TRBV28, with D unclear. V was trimmed by 6 bases and J by 5 bases, leaving 14 bases between them. The CDR3 is 13 residues long. From germline, CDR1 is MDHEN and CDR2 SYDVKM.

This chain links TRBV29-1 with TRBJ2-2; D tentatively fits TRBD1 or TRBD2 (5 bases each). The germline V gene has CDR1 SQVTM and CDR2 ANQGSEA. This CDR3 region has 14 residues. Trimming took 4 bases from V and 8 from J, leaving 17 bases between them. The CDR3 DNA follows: TGCAGCGTTGCGGGACCCCCCGGGGTTGGGGAGCTGTTTTTT. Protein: CSVAGPPGVGELFF.

DNA of the CDR3: TGCAGCGTTGGGGAAGACAATGAGCAGTTCTTC. It is translated as CSVGEDNEQFF. V usage is TRBV29-1 and J usage is TRBJ2-1; D unresolved. The CDR3 extends over 11 amino acids. Germline assignment: CDR1 SQVTM and CDR2 ANQGSEA. V lost 4 bases, J lost 5 bases, and 6 bases lay in between.

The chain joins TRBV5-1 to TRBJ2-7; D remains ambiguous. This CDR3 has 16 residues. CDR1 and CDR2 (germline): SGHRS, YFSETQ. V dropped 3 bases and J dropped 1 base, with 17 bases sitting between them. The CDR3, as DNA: TGCGCCAGCAGCTCCTCGACGGGTACAATGTCCTACGAGCAGTACTTC. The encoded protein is CASSSSTGTMSYEQYF.

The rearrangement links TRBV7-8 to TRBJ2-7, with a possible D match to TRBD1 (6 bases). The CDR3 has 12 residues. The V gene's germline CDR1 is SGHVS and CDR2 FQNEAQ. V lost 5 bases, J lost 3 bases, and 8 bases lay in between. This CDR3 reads CASSQDSYEQYF. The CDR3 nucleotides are TGTGCCAGCAGCCAGGACAGCTACGAGCAGTACTTC.

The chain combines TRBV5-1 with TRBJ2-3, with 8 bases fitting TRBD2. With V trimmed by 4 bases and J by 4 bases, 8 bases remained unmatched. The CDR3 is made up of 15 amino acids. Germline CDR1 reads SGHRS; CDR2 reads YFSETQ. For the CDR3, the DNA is TGCGCCAGCAGCATGGGACTAGTGATGTCAGATACGCAGTATTTT. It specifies CASSMGLVMSDTQYF.

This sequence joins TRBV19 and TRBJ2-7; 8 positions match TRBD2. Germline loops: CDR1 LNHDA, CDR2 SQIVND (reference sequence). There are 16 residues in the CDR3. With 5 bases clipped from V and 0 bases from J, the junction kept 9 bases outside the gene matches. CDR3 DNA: TGTGCCAGTAGTCCCCTAGCGGGCCGCAGCTCCTACGAGCAGTACTTC. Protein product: CASSPLAGRSSYEQYF.

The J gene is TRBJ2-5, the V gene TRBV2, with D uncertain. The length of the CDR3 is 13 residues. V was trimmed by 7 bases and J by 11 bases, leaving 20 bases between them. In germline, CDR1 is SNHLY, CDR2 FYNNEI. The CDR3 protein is CASTDFTDPTQYF. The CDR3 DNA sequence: TGTGCCAGCACAGATTTCACGGACCCCACGCAGTACTTC.

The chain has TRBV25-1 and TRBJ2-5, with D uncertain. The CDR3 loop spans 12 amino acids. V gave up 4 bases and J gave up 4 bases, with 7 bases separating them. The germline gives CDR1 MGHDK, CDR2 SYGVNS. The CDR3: CASSGVGETQYF. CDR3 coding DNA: TGTGCCAGCAGTGGTGTCGGAGAGACCCAGTACTTC.

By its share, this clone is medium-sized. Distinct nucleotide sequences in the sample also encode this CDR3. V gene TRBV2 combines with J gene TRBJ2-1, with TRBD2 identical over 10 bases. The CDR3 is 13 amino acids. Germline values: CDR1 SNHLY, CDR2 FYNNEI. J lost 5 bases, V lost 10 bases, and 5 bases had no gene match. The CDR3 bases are TGTGCCACCGGACTAGCGGACAACAATGAGCAGTTCTTC. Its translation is CATGLADNNEQFF. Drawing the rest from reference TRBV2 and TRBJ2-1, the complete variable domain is EPEVTQTPSHQVTQMGQEVILRCVPISNHLYFYWYRQILGQKVEFLVSFYNNEISEKSEIFDDQFSVERPDGSNFTLKIRSTKLEDSAMYFCATGLADNNEQFFGPGTRLTVL.

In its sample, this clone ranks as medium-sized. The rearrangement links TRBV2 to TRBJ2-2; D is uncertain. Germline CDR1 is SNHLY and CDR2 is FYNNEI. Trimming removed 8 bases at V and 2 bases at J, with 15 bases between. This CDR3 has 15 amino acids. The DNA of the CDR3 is TGTGCCAGCGATCGTGGCGCCCAAAACACCGGGGAGCTGTTTTTT. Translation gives CASDRGAQNTGELFF.

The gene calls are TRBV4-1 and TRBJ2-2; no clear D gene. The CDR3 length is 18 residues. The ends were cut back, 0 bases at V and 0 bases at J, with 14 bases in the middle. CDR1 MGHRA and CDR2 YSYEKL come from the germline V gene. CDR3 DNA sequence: TGCGCCAGCAGCCAAGAGGGTTGGGAATTAGCGAACACCGGGGAGCTGTTTTTT. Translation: CASSQEGWELANTGELFF.

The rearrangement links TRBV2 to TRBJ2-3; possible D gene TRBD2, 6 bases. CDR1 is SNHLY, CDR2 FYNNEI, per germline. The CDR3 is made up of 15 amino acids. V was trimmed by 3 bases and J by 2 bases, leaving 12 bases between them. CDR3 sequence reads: CASSDSGLYTDTQYF. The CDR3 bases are TGTGCCAGCAGTGATTCGGGACTTTACACAGATACGCAGTATTTT.

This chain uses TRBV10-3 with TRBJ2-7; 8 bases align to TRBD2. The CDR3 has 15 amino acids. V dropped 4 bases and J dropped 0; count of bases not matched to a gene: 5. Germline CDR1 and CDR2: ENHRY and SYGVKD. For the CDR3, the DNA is TGTGCCATCAGTGGGGGACTAGACGACTCCTACGAGCAGTACTTC. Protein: CAISGGLDDSYEQYF.